This record covers a single TCR beta chain. The antigen remains unidentified. Germline-derived CDR1 and CDR2 are LNHDA and SQIVND (reference sequence). Trimming removed 5 bases from V and 0 bases from J, with 17 bases in between. The CDR3 sequence is 16 residues long. Expressed TCRB transcripts were sequenced because the entire RNA isolate underwent reverse transcription. Millions of reads, on average, came from each naive, central memory and regulatory T cell sample. Libraries were prepared by immunoSEQ multiplex PCR; TCRdb keeps only in-frame clonotypes and omits some of them. The sample consists of 300,000 to 350,000 clones, around 7.6% of them appearing once. This record belongs to a study of beta chain features in type 1 diabetes. General study findings and limits: Among patients, naive, central memory and Treg TCRB repertoires appeared more similar than among healthy donors.

The specimen was central memory CD4+ T cells from blood. The rearrangement joins TRBV19 to TRBJ2-7; the D gene is possibly TRBD2 (5 bases). The TCR originated in a woman aged 18-35 years in good health. The chain's CDR3 is CASSSLGAGGSYEQYF. CDR3 DNA sequence: TGTGCCAGTAGTTCATTGGGAGCCGGCGGCTCCTACGAGCAGTACTTC.